This T cell receptor beta chain derives from a study of Tregs in tolerant kidney transplant recipients. Regulatory T cells were sorted from thawed PBMCs rested overnight at 37°C with about 210 IU/ml IL-2. Findings and caveats of the study: Expanding Tregs on activated donor B cells appeared to best identify donor-specific TCRbeta clones.

V was cut by 5 bases and J by 0 bases, with 11 bases left in between. This CDR3 has 14 residues. Germline V CDR1 and CDR2: MNHEY, SVGAGI. Libraries were prepared by immunoSEQ multiplex PCR; TCRdb keeps only in-frame clonotypes and omits some of them. The top ten clones hold around 2.3% of a sample with 55,000 to 70,000 clones, approximately 83% of them seen once. Comment on this clone: No antigen is known for it.

This clonotype was obtained from a human donor who received a combined kidney and bone marrow transplant. The input for sequencing was Tregs from blood, taken before the transplant. V gene TRBV6-5 combines with J gene TRBJ2-7, with D perhaps assigned TRBD1 or TRBD2 (5 bases each). This chain's CDR3 is CASSPRGSSYEQYF. The CDR3, as DNA: TGTGCCAGCAGTCCACGGGGCAGCTCCTACGAGCAGTACTTC.